The 3 T cell receptor beta chains reported below all come from one sample, sequenced in a study of shared clonotypes between healthy human individuals. Naive CD8 populations comprised CD45RO-negative cells positively selected for CCR7, excluding terminally differentiated effector memory CD45RA+ cells. Sequencing used immunoSEQ multiplex PCR; TCRdb keeps in-frame clones, though not all of them. The table has 1.5 million to 2.5 million clones, about 95% seen once. Sequencing was carried out using naive CD8+ T cells sorted from blood. These TCRs come from a man between 18 and 35 years old in good health.

The chain links TRBV7-9 to TRBJ2-2; D gene uncertain. The CDR3 contains 15 residues. V was shortened by 2 bases and J by 0 bases, with 7 bases between the two germline ends. From germline, CDR1 is SEHNR and CDR2 FQNEAQ (reference sequence). CDR3 DNA: TGTGCCAGCAGCTTACGGCCGGCGAACACCGGGGAGCTGTTTTTT. Protein sequence: CASSLRPANTGELFF.

Worth noting for this clone: Other DNA sequences in this specimen translate into the identical CDR3. This chain connects TRBV2 to TRBJ2-7, with D perhaps matching TRBD1 (5 bases). The CDR3 runs 13 residues. Per the germline V gene, CDR1 is SNHLY and CDR2 is FYNNEI. Between the trimmed V and J ends, which lost 1 base and 4 bases, there was a span of 8 bases. CDR3 loop: CASSEGRVYEQYF. The CDR3 DNA reads TGTGCCAGCAGTGAAGGCAGGGTTTACGAGCAGTACTTC.

The chain joins TRBV4-1 to TRBJ2-3; D remains unclear. Germline-derived CDR1 and CDR2 are MGHRA and YSYEKL. The ends were cut back, 0 bases at V and 4 bases at J, with 5 bases in the middle. This CDR3 region has 13 residues. The CDR3 region is CASSQDPSDTQYF. CDR3 nucleotides: TGCGCCAGCAGCCAAGATCCGTCAGATACGCAGTATTTT.